This T cell receptor (beta chain) is drawn from a study of blood T cell repertoires in COVID-19. Study summary: T cells, B-cell-depleted T cells, or PBMCs supplied cDNA or gDNA.

Produced via immunoSEQ multiplex PCR; TCRdb's table is partial and in-frame only. The table has approximately 350,000 clones, about four fifths seen once; the top ten hold 2.5% to 3.5%. Germline V gene lookup returns CDR1 SQVTM and CDR2 ANQGSEA. With 7 bases clipped from V and 4 bases from J, the junction kept 7 bases outside the gene matches. This CDR3 comprises 13 residues. The sequence came from a man younger than 40 with active or convalescent COVID-19. The V call is TRBV29-1, the J call TRBJ2-1, with 7 bases matching TRBD1. Sequenced sample: peripheral blood. The CDR3 DNA is TGCAGCGGTGGACAGGCTTCGTACAATGAGCAGTTCTTC. Its translation is CSGGQASYNEQFF.